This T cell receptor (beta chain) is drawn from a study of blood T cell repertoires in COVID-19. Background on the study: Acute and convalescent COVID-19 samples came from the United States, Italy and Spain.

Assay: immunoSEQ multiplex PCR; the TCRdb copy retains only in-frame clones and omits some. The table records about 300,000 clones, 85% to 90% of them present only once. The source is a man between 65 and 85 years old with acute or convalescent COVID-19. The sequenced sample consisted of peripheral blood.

CDR3 residues: CASKESSYNEQFF. The CDR3 nucleotides are TGTGCCAGCAAGGAGAGCTCCTACAATGAGCAGTTCTTC. The rearrangement uses TRBV6-5 and TRBJ2-1; no clear D. In germline, CDR1 is MNHEY, CDR2 SVGAGI. The CDR3 spans 13 residues. V lost 7 bases and J 0 bases, leaving 7 bases between the germline ends.